This T cell receptor (beta chain) was obtained from a study of T cells in Graves' hyperthyroidism and ophthalmopathy. Study conclusions and caveats: Most thyroid clonotypes expanded above 0.001 appeared in blood too.

Amplified regions were TCR beta CDR3 sequences from RNA transcripts. The HTBI primer set served for first-round RT-PCR of the TCR CDR3. TCRdb reanalysed the multiplex PCR reads using MiXCR and keeps one entry per CDR3 protein. Here the sample spans 400,000 to 550,000 distinct CDR3 sequences, around an eighth being singletons. V was pared by 1 base and J by 8 bases, with 14 bases between. Germline V gene data show CDR1 as KGHSH and CDR2 as LQKENI. CDR3 length: 14 amino acids. This clonotype was found many times. Its antigen is as yet unknown. Sequenced input: blood. This chain links TRBV18 with TRBJ1-2; TRBD1 might be the D (5 bases). The sequence was obtained from a woman aged 18-35 years with Graves' hyperthyroidism. The CDR3 here is CASSPRDGFVGYTF. Written as DNA, the CDR3 is TGTGCCAGCTCACCACGGGACGGGTTCGTCGGCTACACCTTC.